These T cell receptor beta chains were read from a single sample in a study of blood T cell repertoires in COVID-19. Clones were sequenced by immunoSEQ multiplex PCR, and TCRdb holds only the in-frame ones, with some missing. The data contain some 250,000 clones, around 87% of them singletons. Input material: peripheral blood. The origin of the receptors is a woman between 25 and 40 years old who had recovered from COVID-19. CDR3s include the opening cysteine and the closing phenylalanine or tryptophan. Fields, in order: clone size, J gene, V gene, D gene, CDR3 length, CDR3 protein, CDR3 DNA. A D gene is named only where the DNA matches it firmly. The size of a clone is reported for some rows only, either as once, few or many, or as a class for expanded clones.

clone size: -; J gene: TRBJ2-1; V gene: TRBV2; D gene: -; CDR3 length: 15; CDR3 protein: CASSEALGQYNEQFF; CDR3 DNA: TGTGCCAGCAGTGAAGCGCTTGGACAGTACAATGAGCAGTTCTTC
clone size: -; J gene: TRBJ2-5; V gene: TRBV24-1; D gene: -; CDR3 length: 13; CDR3 protein: CATSDGGRETQYF; CDR3 DNA: TGTGCCACCAGTGATGGGGGCCGTGAGACCCAGTACTTC
clone size: -; J gene: TRBJ2-7; V gene: TRBV5-4; D gene: -; CDR3 length: 15; CDR3 protein: CASSSPAGVPYEQYF; CDR3 DNA: TGTGCCAGCAGCTCCCCTGCCGGGGTACCCTACGAGCAGTACTTC
clone size: -; J gene: TRBJ2-3; V gene: TRBV25-1; D gene: -; CDR3 length: 13; CDR3 protein: CASSDGGTDTQYF; CDR3 DNA: TGTGCCAGCAGTGACGGGGGAACAGATACGCAGTATTTT
clone size: -; J gene: TRBJ1-3; V gene: TRBV4-1; D gene: TRBD1; CDR3 length: 16; CDR3 protein: CASSLGETGWGNTIYF; CDR3 DNA: TGCGCCAGCAGCCTTGGGGAGACAGGGTGGGGAAACACCATATATTTT
clone size: -; J gene: TRBJ1-3; V gene: TRBV15; D gene: TRBD1; CDR3 length: 16; CDR3 protein: CATSRAGTGLENTIYF; CDR3 DNA: TGTGCCACCAGCAGAGCCGGGACAGGGTTAGAAAACACCATATATTTT
clone size: -; J gene: TRBJ1-3; V gene: TRBV23-1; D gene: -; CDR3 length: 20; CDR3 protein: CASSQSAGIGADSSGNTIYF; CDR3 DNA: TGCGCCAGCAGTCAATCGGCAGGGATTGGGGCCGATAGCTCTGGAAACACCATATATTTT
clone size: -; J gene: TRBJ2-5; V gene: TRBV6-2/TRBV6-3; D gene: TRBD1; CDR3 length: 14; CDR3 protein: CASSGGQFQETQYF; CDR3 DNA: TGTGCCAGCAGTGGGGGACAGTTCCAAGAGACCCAGTACTTC
clone size: -; J gene: TRBJ2-1; V gene: TRBV27; D gene: TRBD1; CDR3 length: 15; CDR3 protein: CASSPRTTGGNEQFF; CDR3 DNA: TGTGCCAGCAGTCCCCGGACGACAGGGGGCAATGAGCAGTTCTTC
clone size: -; J gene: TRBJ2-1; V gene: TRBV18; D gene: TRBD2; CDR3 length: 12; CDR3 protein: CASSPAGGQQFF; CDR3 DNA: TGTGCCAGCTCACCCGCGGGGGGTCAGCAGTTCTTC
clone size: -; J gene: TRBJ2-2; V gene: TRBV23-1; D gene: TRBD1; CDR3 length: 16; CDR3 protein: CASSAQGAENTGELFF; CDR3 DNA: TGCGCCAGCAGTGCACAGGGGGCAGAAAACACCGGGGAGCTGTTTTTT
clone size: -; J gene: TRBJ2-3; V gene: TRBV9; D gene: TRBD2; CDR3 length: 15; CDR3 protein: CASSVVATSGTSQYF; CDR3 DNA: TGTGCCAGCAGCGTAGTAGCGACTAGCGGCACCTCGCAGTATTTT
clone size: -; J gene: TRBJ1-5; V gene: TRBV19; D gene: TRBD1; CDR3 length: 16; CDR3 protein: CASSIGTGIKRGPQHF; CDR3 DNA: TGTGCCAGTAGTATCGGGACAGGGATCAAAAGAGGGCCCCAGCATTTT
clone size: -; J gene: TRBJ2-7; V gene: TRBV13; D gene: TRBD1; CDR3 length: 15; CDR3 protein: CASSFRTGGSYEQYF; CDR3 DNA: TGTGCCAGCAGCTTCCGGACAGGGGGCTCCTACGAGCAGTACTTC
clone size: -; J gene: TRBJ1-6; V gene: TRBV7-8; D gene: TRBD1; CDR3 length: 14; CDR3 protein: CASSRDRDQSPLHF; CDR3 DNA: TGTGCCAGCAGCCGAGACAGGGATCAATCACCCCTCCACTTT
clone size: -; J gene: TRBJ1-1; V gene: TRBV5-1; D gene: -; CDR3 length: 15; CDR3 protein: CASSRENGVNTEAFF; CDR3 DNA: TGCGCCAGCAGCCGAGAAAACGGGGTGAACACTGAAGCTTTCTTT
clone size: -; J gene: TRBJ2-3; V gene: TRBV2; D gene: TRBD2; CDR3 length: 13; CDR3 protein: CASGLAGGDTQYF; CDR3 DNA: TGTGCCAGTGGACTAGCGGGGGGAGATACGCAGTATTTT
clone size: -; J gene: TRBJ2-2; V gene: TRBV5-4; D gene: TRBD1; CDR3 length: 16; CDR3 protein: CASSDGTGGLTGELFF; CDR3 DNA: TGTGCCAGCAGCGACGGGACAGGGGGCCTAACCGGGGAGCTGTTTTTT
clone size: -; J gene: TRBJ1-2; V gene: TRBV5-1; D gene: TRBD1; CDR3 length: 14; CDR3 protein: CASSQGQGAGGYTF; CDR3 DNA: TGCGCCAGCAGCCAGGGACAGGGGGCGGGAGGCTACACCTTC
clone size: -; J gene: TRBJ2-1; V gene: TRBV18; D gene: -; CDR3 length: 17; CDR3 protein: CASSPPSGRQPSNEQFF; CDR3 DNA: TGTGCCAGCTCACCACCAAGCGGGCGACAACCCAGCAATGAGCAGTTCTTC
clone size: -; J gene: TRBJ2-1; V gene: TRBV27; D gene: -; CDR3 length: 14; CDR3 protein: CASSSPNPSNEQFF; CDR3 DNA: TGTGCCAGCAGTTCGCCAAATCCCAGCAATGAGCAGTTCTTC
clone size: once; J gene: TRBJ2-3; V gene: TRBV7-3; D gene: TRBD2; CDR3 length: 16; CDR3 protein: CASSLRSGGLSDTQYF; CDR3 DNA: TGTGCCAGCAGCTTAAGGAGCGGGGGTTTGTCAGATACGCAGTATTTT
clone size: -; J gene: TRBJ1-1; V gene: TRBV2; D gene: -; CDR3 length: 15; CDR3 protein: CASSEVGAVNTEAFF; CDR3 DNA: TGTGCCAGCAGTGAAGTTGGGGCTGTGAACACTGAAGCTTTCTTT
clone size: -; J gene: TRBJ2-7; V gene: TRBV9; D gene: TRBD2; CDR3 length: 14; CDR3 protein: CASSVGAGGSQQYF; CDR3 DNA: TGTGCCAGCAGCGTAGGGGCGGGGGGCTCGCAGCAGTACTTC
clone size: -; J gene: TRBJ1-5; V gene: TRBV23-1; D gene: -; CDR3 length: 11; CDR3 protein: CARGVEQPQHF; CDR3 DNA: TGCGCCAGAGGGGTCGAACAGCCCCAGCATTTT
clone size: -; J gene: TRBJ2-3; V gene: TRBV15; D gene: TRBD1; CDR3 length: 14; CDR3 protein: CATSKTGNTDTQYF; CDR3 DNA: TGTGCCACCAGCAAGACAGGGAACACAGATACGCAGTATTTT
clone size: -; J gene: TRBJ2-1; V gene: TRBV7-3; D gene: TRBD1; CDR3 length: 16; CDR3 protein: CASSTGALHPTNEQFF; CDR3 DNA: TGTGCCAGCAGCACAGGGGCCCTACATCCTACGAATGAGCAGTTCTTC
clone size: -; J gene: TRBJ2-3; V gene: TRBV27; D gene: -; CDR3 length: 12; CDR3 protein: CASSLPGVTQYF; CDR3 DNA: TGTGCCAGCAGCCTACCCGGGGTTACGCAGTATTTT
clone size: -; J gene: TRBJ2-5; V gene: TRBV18; D gene: TRBD2; CDR3 length: 17; CDR3 protein: CASSRLAGALYQETQYF; CDR3 DNA: TGTGCCAGCTCACGGCTAGCGGGGGCTTTGTACCAAGAGACCCAGTACTTC